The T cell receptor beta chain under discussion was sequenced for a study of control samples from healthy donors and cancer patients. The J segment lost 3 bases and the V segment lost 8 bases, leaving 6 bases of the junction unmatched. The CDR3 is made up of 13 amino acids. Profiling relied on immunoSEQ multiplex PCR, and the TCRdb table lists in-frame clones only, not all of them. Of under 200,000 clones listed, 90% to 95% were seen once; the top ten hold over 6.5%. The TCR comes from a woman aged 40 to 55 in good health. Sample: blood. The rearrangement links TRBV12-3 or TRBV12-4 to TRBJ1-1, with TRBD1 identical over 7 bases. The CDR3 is CASVNQGDTEAFF. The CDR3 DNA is TGTGCCAGCGTCAACCAGGGGGACACTGAAGCTTTCTTT.